The entry below describes one T cell receptor (beta chain). Its antigen remains unknown. These data originate in a study of blood T cells in healthy people across ages. Study-wide findings and caveats: TCR beta diversity correlated strongly with naive T cell percentage.

The junction had 9 bases not matched to a gene; V was cut back by 5 bases and J by 4 bases. The CDR3 is 15 amino acids. The germline gives CDR1 DFQATT, CDR2 SNEGSKA (reference sequence). Combining a sample-barcoded 5' primer with a J-beta primer mix, a second PCR ran for about 7 to 12 cycles. The template-switch adaptor, which had 12 random nucleotides, put a tag on each cDNA molecule. TCRdb reprocessed the 5' RACE reads via MiXCR and lists one record per CDR3 protein. The top ten clones hold 30% to 45% of a sample with hundreds of thousands of distinct CDR3 sequences, about 53% of them seen once. The sequence derives from a man in his sixties in good health. The sequencing input was blood. This rearrangement joins TRBV20-1 to TRBJ2-5; 11 nucleotides match TRBD2. The DNA for the CDR3 is TGCAGTGCTCACAGACTAGCGGGGACTGTAGAGACCCAGTACTTC. This translates into CSAHRLAGTVETQYF.